In its sample, the clone carrying this T cell receptor (beta chain) was seen a few times. The antigen is unknown. The sample comes from a study of T cell repertoires in cytomegalovirus infection. As for the study in general: A matching HLA type, together with CMV infection, was signaled by public TCR beta signatures.

V was trimmed by 2 bases and J by 4 bases, leaving 8 bases between them. Germline lookup yields CDR1 SGHTA and CDR2 FQGNSA. The CDR3 has 13 amino acids. Each CDR3 protein gets one entry after TCRdb re-called the reads with MiXCR. The sample yields about 60,000 distinct CDR3 sequences, 20% seen once. Findings and limits, study-wide: People with CMV and the relevant HLA were identified by cumulative public TCR beta family frequency.

The source of this sequence is a human donor in good health (CMV status not recorded). Some clones in this sample may be carry-over from other donors' samples. The sample was CD8+ T cells from cultured PBMCs, taken from culture after CMV antigen stimulation. The chain combines TRBV7-2 with TRBJ1-1; D gene ambiguous. Written as DNA, the CDR3 is TGTGCCAGCAGCTTAAATGGGGTCACTGAAGCTTTCTTT. Its translation: CASSLNGVTEAFF.